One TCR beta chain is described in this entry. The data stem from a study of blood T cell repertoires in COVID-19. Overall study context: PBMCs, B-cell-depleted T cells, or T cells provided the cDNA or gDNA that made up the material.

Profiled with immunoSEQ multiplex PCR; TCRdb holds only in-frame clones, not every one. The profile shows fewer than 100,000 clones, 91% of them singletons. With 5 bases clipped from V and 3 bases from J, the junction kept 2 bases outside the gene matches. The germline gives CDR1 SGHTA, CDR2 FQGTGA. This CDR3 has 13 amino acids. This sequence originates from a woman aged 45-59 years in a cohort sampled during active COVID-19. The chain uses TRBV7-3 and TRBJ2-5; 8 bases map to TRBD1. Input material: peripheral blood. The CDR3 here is CASSMDREETQYF. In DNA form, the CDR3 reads TGTGCCAGCAGCATGGACAGGGAAGAGACCCAGTACTTC.